This is a list of T cell receptor beta chains from one sample in a study of cytomegalovirus exposure and HLA in healthy donors. Produced via immunoSEQ multiplex PCR; TCRdb's table is partial and in-frame only. The repertoire has about 130,000 clones, 75% to 85% of them found once; the top ten carry 5.9%. The sequenced sample consisted of PBMCs. The source of these receptors is a woman aged 40 to 50 in good health and CMV-seropositive. CDR3s include the opening cysteine and the closing phenylalanine or tryptophan. A D gene is named only where the DNA matches it firmly. Size is stated for part of the rows, as once, few or many counts, or as a class when the clone is expanded.

d_call: TRBD2
j_call: TRBJ2-5
v_call: TRBV7-9
clone_size: -
cdr3_nt: TGTGCCAGCAGCTTAGGGATTAGCGGGGAGCAAGAGACCCAGTACTTC
cdr3_aa: CASSLGISGEQETQYF

d_call: -
j_call: TRBJ2-1
v_call: TRBV7-6
clone_size: few
cdr3_nt: TGTGCCAGCAGCTCGACTAGTTCTATCCTCAATGAGCAGTTCTTC
cdr3_aa: CASSSTSSILNEQFF

d_call: -
j_call: TRBJ1-1
v_call: TRBV19
clone_size: -
cdr3_nt: TGTGCCAGTAGTATACGAAAAGGGGATACTGAAGCTTTCTTT
cdr3_aa: CASSIRKGDTEAFF

d_call: -
j_call: TRBJ2-2
v_call: TRBV6-4
clone_size: -
cdr3_nt: TGTGCCAGCAGTGCACAGACGAACACCGGGGAGCTGTTTTTT
cdr3_aa: CASSAQTNTGELFF

d_call: TRBD1
j_call: TRBJ1-2
v_call: TRBV5-1
clone_size: -
cdr3_nt: TGCGCCAGCAGCTTGGGATCTGGACAGGGGGCTGTATCTGGCTACACCTTC
cdr3_aa: CASSLGSGQGAVSGYTF

d_call: -
j_call: TRBJ2-1
v_call: TRBV14
clone_size: -
cdr3_nt: TGTGCCAGCAGCCCCGGGGGGCCCAACAATGAGCAGTTCTTC
cdr3_aa: CASSPGGPNNEQFF

d_call: TRBD1
j_call: TRBJ1-3
v_call: TRBV29-1
clone_size: few
cdr3_nt: TGCAGCGTTGGGGGCGGACAGGCGCCGGGAAACACCATATATTTT
cdr3_aa: CSVGGGQAPGNTIYF

d_call: -
j_call: TRBJ2-5
v_call: TRBV30
clone_size: once
cdr3_nt: TGTGCCTGGAAATCTCGGGCTAGCAGTAAAGAGACCCAGTACTTC
cdr3_aa: CAWKSRASSKETQYF

d_call: TRBD1
j_call: TRBJ1-2
v_call: TRBV5-5
clone_size: -
cdr3_nt: TGTAAATGGGGGACAGGGCCTTACTATGGCTACACCTTC
cdr3_aa: CKWGTGPYYGYTF

d_call: TRBD1
j_call: TRBJ1-4
v_call: TRBV27
clone_size: -
cdr3_nt: TGTGCCAGCAGTGTGAACAGGGGGGGGAATGAAAAACTGTTTTTT
cdr3_aa: CASSVNRGGNEKLFF

d_call: -
j_call: TRBJ2-7
v_call: TRBV27
clone_size: -
cdr3_nt: TGTGCCAGCAGTACCGGGACTCGCGAGCAGTACTTC
cdr3_aa: CASSTGTREQYF

d_call: -
j_call: TRBJ2-5
v_call: TRBV9
clone_size: -
cdr3_nt: TGTGCCAGCAGCGTAGTCGGGGTCGGAGAGACCCAGTACTTC
cdr3_aa: CASSVVGVGETQYF

d_call: -
j_call: TRBJ1-1
v_call: TRBV10-1
clone_size: -
cdr3_nt: TGCGCCAGCAGTGAGTCTGGGGCGAACACTGAAGCTTTCTTT
cdr3_aa: CASSESGANTEAFF

d_call: TRBD1
j_call: TRBJ2-5
v_call: TRBV7-8
clone_size: -
cdr3_nt: TGTGCCAGCAGCCACTCCAACCTCCCGGGACAGGGTTCAGAGACCCAGTACTTC
cdr3_aa: CASSHSNLPGQGSETQYF

d_call: TRBD2
j_call: TRBJ2-3
v_call: TRBV2
clone_size: -
cdr3_nt: TGTGCCAGCTCAGGACTAGCGGGGGGTCTGATCACAGATACGCAGTATTTT
cdr3_aa: CASSGLAGGLITDTQYF

d_call: -
j_call: TRBJ1-2
v_call: TRBV25-1
clone_size: -
cdr3_nt: TGTGCCAGCAGCCCCCAAAGGAGGGACTATGGCTACACCTTC
cdr3_aa: CASSPQRRDYGYTF

d_call: TRBD1
j_call: TRBJ1-2
v_call: TRBV6-1
clone_size: -
cdr3_nt: TGTGCCAGCAGTGAAGCCGGGACAGGGACCGATGGCTACACCTTC
cdr3_aa: CASSEAGTGTDGYTF

d_call: -
j_call: TRBJ1-5
v_call: TRBV5-8
clone_size: -
cdr3_nt: TGTGCCAGCAGCTGGTCAGATAGCAATCAGCCCCAGCATTTT
cdr3_aa: CASSWSDSNQPQHF

d_call: -
j_call: TRBJ2-1
v_call: TRBV28
clone_size: -
cdr3_nt: TGTGCCAGTCGGGTGGGAGTTCACAATGAGCAGTTCTTC
cdr3_aa: CASRVGVHNEQFF

d_call: -
j_call: TRBJ1-2
v_call: TRBV6-5
clone_size: -
cdr3_nt: TGTGCCAGCACCCCCGAAGAAGGGGCCCTCGACGGCTACACCTTC
cdr3_aa: CASTPEEGALDGYTF

d_call: TRBD1
j_call: TRBJ1-2
v_call: TRBV10-2
clone_size: -
cdr3_nt: TGCGCCAGCAGATCGACAGGGGACTATGGCTACACCTTC
cdr3_aa: CASRSTGDYGYTF

d_call: -
j_call: TRBJ2-3
v_call: TRBV7-2
clone_size: -
cdr3_nt: TGTGCCAGCAGCTTAGGTGGGAGAGTACGCACAGATACGCAGTATTTT
cdr3_aa: CASSLGGRVRTDTQYF

d_call: -
j_call: TRBJ1-2
v_call: TRBV7-2
clone_size: once
cdr3_nt: TGTGCCAGCAGCTTACCCCCCCATTATGGCTACACCTTC
cdr3_aa: CASSLPPHYGYTF

d_call: -
j_call: TRBJ2-7
v_call: TRBV27
clone_size: once
cdr3_nt: TGTGCCAGCAGGCACGTGGGGCACGAGCAGTACTTC
cdr3_aa: CASRHVGHEQYF

d_call: TRBD2
j_call: TRBJ2-3
v_call: TRBV9
clone_size: -
cdr3_nt: TGTGCCAGCAGCGAAGTGGAGGCTAGCGGGAGAATGGCGAATACGCAGTATTTT
cdr3_aa: CASSEVEASGRMANTQYF

d_call: TRBD2
j_call: TRBJ2-5
v_call: TRBV6-5
clone_size: -
cdr3_nt: TGTGCCAGCAGCCGCGGACTAGCCCAAACGGAGACCCAGTACTTC
cdr3_aa: CASSRGLAQTETQYF

d_call: -
j_call: TRBJ1-4
v_call: TRBV28
clone_size: -
cdr3_nt: TGTGCCAGCAGTTTACGTCAGGGATTGATCGGTGTTGAAAAACTGTTTTTT
cdr3_aa: CASSLRQGLIGVEKLFF

d_call: -
j_call: TRBJ1-2
v_call: TRBV5-6
clone_size: -
cdr3_nt: TGTGCCAGCAGCCTGGATGAGAGAGTCTTGGTCTATGGCTACACCTTC
cdr3_aa: CASSLDERVLVYGYTF

d_call: -
j_call: TRBJ2-5
v_call: TRBV5-1
clone_size: -
cdr3_nt: TGCGCCAGCAGCTTAGGGGAATTGGAGACCCAGTACTTC
cdr3_aa: CASSLGELETQYF

d_call: TRBD1
j_call: TRBJ1-2
v_call: TRBV27
clone_size: -
cdr3_nt: TGTGCCAGCAGTCGCAGCGCAACAGGGGGGTATGGCTACACCTTC
cdr3_aa: CASSRSATGGYGYTF

d_call: TRBD2
j_call: TRBJ2-2
v_call: TRBV9
clone_size: -
cdr3_nt: TGTGCCAGCAGCGTCCCTAGCGGAACGAACACCGGGGAGCTGTTTTTT
cdr3_aa: CASSVPSGTNTGELFF

d_call: -
j_call: TRBJ2-7
v_call: TRBV11-2
clone_size: -
cdr3_nt: TGTGCCAGCAGCTCAACACAGGGAGCTACTACGACTCAGTACTTC
cdr3_aa: CASSSTQGATTTQYF

d_call: -
j_call: TRBJ1-1
v_call: TRBV11-2
clone_size: -
cdr3_nt: TGTGCCAGCAGTGCGTTCGGGAGGGAAGCTTTCTTT
cdr3_aa: CASSAFGREAFF

d_call: -
j_call: TRBJ1-1
v_call: TRBV7-2
clone_size: -
cdr3_nt: TGTGCCAGCGTTCGCACGTCGCTAATCAACACTGAAGCTTTCTTT
cdr3_aa: CASVRTSLINTEAFF

d_call: -
j_call: TRBJ2-5
v_call: TRBV11-3
clone_size: -
cdr3_nt: TGTGCCAGCAGCCGAGAGAACCAAGAGACCCAGTACTTC
cdr3_aa: CASSRENQETQYF

d_call: TRBD2
j_call: TRBJ2-2
v_call: TRBV28
clone_size: -
cdr3_nt: TGTGCCAGCACCCCCCCGGGACTAAGCGGGGAGCTGTTTTTT
cdr3_aa: CASTPPGLSGELFF

d_call: TRBD2
j_call: TRBJ2-7
v_call: TRBV27
clone_size: -
cdr3_nt: TGTGCCAGCAGTTTATCCCTAGCGGGAGTGCGCGAGCAGTACTTC
cdr3_aa: CASSLSLAGVREQYF

d_call: -
j_call: TRBJ2-1
v_call: TRBV9
clone_size: -
cdr3_nt: TGTGCCAGCAGCCTAGTGGGGGGGCCGAATGAGCAGTTCTTC
cdr3_aa: CASSLVGGPNEQFF

d_call: TRBD2
j_call: TRBJ2-1
v_call: TRBV27
clone_size: -
cdr3_nt: TGTGCCAGCAGTTTTGCCGCGGGAGCTGACTATGAGCAGTTCTTC
cdr3_aa: CASSFAAGADYEQFF

d_call: TRBD1
j_call: TRBJ2-7
v_call: TRBV19
clone_size: few
cdr3_nt: TGTGCCAGTAGTGTCGGACAGGGTCCCTACGAGCAGTACTTC
cdr3_aa: CASSVGQGPYEQYF

d_call: -
j_call: TRBJ1-2
v_call: TRBV5-4
clone_size: few
cdr3_nt: TGTGCCAGCAGCACCAGGGGCACTAACTATGGCTACACCTTC
cdr3_aa: CASSTRGTNYGYTF

d_call: TRBD1
j_call: TRBJ2-1
v_call: TRBV18
clone_size: -
cdr3_nt: TGTGCCAGCTCACCACCCTCAGGGGGATGGGACAATGAGCAGTTCTTC
cdr3_aa: CASSPPSGGWDNEQFF

d_call: -
j_call: TRBJ2-1
v_call: TRBV7-9
clone_size: -
cdr3_nt: TGTGCCAGCAGCCCACAGATTCAGTACAATGAGCAGTTCTTC
cdr3_aa: CASSPQIQYNEQFF

d_call: -
j_call: TRBJ1-1
v_call: TRBV6-1
clone_size: -
cdr3_nt: TGTGCCAGCAGTGAAGCACAGGTTGAAGCTTTCTTT
cdr3_aa: CASSEAQVEAFF

d_call: TRBD2
j_call: TRBJ2-1
v_call: TRBV11-1
clone_size: once
cdr3_nt: TGTGCCAGCAGCTTACGTCTGCGGGGGGGGTTGGGTGAGCAGTTCTTC
cdr3_aa: CASSLRLRGGLGEQFF

d_call: -
j_call: TRBJ2-3
v_call: TRBV5-1
clone_size: -
cdr3_nt: TGCGCCAGCAGCTCCGGAGGGGCCAATACAGATACGCAGTATTTT
cdr3_aa: CASSSGGANTDTQYF

d_call: TRBD1
j_call: TRBJ1-2
v_call: TRBV10-2
clone_size: -
cdr3_nt: TGCGCCAGCATCGCTCGCAGGGGGCAAGGGGGGGGCTACACCTTC
cdr3_aa: CASIARRGQGGGYTF

d_call: TRBD1
j_call: TRBJ2-7
v_call: TRBV27
clone_size: -
cdr3_nt: TGTGCCAGCAGTTTAGTGTCCGTACAGGGGGTAGCCGAGCAGTACTTC
cdr3_aa: CASSLVSVQGVAEQYF

d_call: TRBD1
j_call: TRBJ1-2
v_call: TRBV29-1
clone_size: -
cdr3_nt: TGCAGCGGAGCAAAGACAGGGGTCGACTATGGCTACACCTTC
cdr3_aa: CSGAKTGVDYGYTF